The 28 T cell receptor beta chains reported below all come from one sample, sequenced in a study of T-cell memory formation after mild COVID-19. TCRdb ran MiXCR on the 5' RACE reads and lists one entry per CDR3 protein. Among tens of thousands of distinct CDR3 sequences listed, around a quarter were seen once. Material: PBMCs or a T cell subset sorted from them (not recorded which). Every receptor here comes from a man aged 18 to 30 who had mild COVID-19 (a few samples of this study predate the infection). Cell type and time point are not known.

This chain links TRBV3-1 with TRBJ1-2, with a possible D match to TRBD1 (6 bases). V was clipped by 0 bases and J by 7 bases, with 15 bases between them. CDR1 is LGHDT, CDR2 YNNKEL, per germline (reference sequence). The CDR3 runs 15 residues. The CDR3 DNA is TGTGCCAGCAGCCAAGACGTCTGGGGGCCCGGTGGCTACACCTTC. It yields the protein CASSQDVWGPGGYTF.

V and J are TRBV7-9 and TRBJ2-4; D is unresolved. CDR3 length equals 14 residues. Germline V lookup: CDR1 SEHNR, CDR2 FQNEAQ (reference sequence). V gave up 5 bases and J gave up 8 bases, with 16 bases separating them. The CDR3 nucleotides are TGTGCCAGCAGCACCCCAGAGGCCCGAGACATTCAGTACTTC. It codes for CASSTPEARDIQYF.

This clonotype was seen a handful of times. CDR3 sequence: CASSPRDRADTQYF. CDR3 DNA: TGCGCCAGCAGCCCTAGGGACAGGGCAGATACGCAGTATTTT. V and J are TRBV5-1 and TRBJ2-3; 9 bases are a match to TRBD1. J gave up 4 bases and V 4 bases, and 4 bases lay outside the gene matches. From germline, CDR1 is SGHRS and CDR2 YFSETQ. CDR3 size: 14 residues. The full variable domain, rest sourced from reference TRBV5-1 and TRBJ2-3, is KAGVTQTPRYLIKTRGQQVTLSCSPISGHRSVSWYQQTPGQGLQFLFEYFSETQRNKGNFPGRFSGRQFSNSRSEMNVSTLELGDSALYLCASSPRDRADTQYFGPGTRLTVL.

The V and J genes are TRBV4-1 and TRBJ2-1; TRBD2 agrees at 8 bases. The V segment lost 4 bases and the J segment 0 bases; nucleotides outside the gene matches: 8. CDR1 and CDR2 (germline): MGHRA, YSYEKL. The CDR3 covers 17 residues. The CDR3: CASSRLPGGASYNEQFF. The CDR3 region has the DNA TGCGCCAGCAGCCGCCTCCCGGGGGGGGCCTCCTACAATGAGCAGTTCTTC.

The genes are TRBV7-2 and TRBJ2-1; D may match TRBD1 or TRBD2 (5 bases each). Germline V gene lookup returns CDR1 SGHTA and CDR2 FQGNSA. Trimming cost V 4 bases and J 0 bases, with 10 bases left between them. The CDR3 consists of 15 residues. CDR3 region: CASSSGRTSYNEQFF. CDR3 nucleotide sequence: TGTGCCAGCAGCTCGGGGCGAACCTCCTACAATGAGCAGTTCTTC.

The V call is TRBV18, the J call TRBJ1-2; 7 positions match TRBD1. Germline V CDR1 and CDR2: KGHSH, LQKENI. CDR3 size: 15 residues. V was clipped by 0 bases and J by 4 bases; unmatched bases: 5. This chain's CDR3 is CASSPPPGGVYGYTF. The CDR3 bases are TGTGCCAGCTCACCACCTCCAGGGGGGGTCTATGGCTACACCTTC.

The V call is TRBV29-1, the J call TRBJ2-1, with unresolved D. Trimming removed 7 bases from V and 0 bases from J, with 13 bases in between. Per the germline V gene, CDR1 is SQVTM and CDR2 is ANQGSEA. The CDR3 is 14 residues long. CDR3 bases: TGCAGCGCCCCCCAGCTGAGCTCCTACAATGAGCAGTTCTTC. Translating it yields CSAPQLSSYNEQFF.

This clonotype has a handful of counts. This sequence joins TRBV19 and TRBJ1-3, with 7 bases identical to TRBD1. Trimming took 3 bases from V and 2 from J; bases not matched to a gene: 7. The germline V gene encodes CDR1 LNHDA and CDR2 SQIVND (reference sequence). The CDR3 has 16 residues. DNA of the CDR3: TGTGCCAGTAGTATTCCCCTGACAGGGCCTGGAAACACCATATATTTT. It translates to CASSIPLTGPGNTIYF.

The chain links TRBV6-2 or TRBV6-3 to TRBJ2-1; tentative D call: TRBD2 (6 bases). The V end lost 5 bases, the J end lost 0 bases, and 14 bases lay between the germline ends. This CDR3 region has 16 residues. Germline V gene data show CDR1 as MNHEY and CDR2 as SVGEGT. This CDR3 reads CASSEYSGSSYNEQFF. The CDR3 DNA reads TGTGCCAGCAGTGAATATAGCGGTAGCTCCTACAATGAGCAGTTCTTC.

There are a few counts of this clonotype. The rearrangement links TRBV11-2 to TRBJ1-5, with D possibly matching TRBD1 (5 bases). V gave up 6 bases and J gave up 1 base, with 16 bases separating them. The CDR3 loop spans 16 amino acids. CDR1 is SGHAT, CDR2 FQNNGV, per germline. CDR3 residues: CASRILMGGSNQPQHF. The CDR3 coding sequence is TGTGCCAGCAGGATCCTGATGGGGGGAAGCAATCAGCCCCAGCATTTT.

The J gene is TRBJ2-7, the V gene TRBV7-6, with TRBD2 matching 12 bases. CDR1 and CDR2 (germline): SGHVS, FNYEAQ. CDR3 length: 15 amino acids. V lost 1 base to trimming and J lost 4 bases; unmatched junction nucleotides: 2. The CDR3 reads CASSLETSGGYEQYF. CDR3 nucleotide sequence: TGTGCCAGCAGCTTAGAGACTAGCGGGGGATACGAGCAGTACTTC.

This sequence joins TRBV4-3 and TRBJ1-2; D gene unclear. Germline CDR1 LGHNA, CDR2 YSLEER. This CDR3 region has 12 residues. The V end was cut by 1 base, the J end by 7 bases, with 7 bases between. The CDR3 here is CASSQAFGGYTF. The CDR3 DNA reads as TGCGCCAGCAGCCAAGCGTTTGGTGGCTACACCTTC.

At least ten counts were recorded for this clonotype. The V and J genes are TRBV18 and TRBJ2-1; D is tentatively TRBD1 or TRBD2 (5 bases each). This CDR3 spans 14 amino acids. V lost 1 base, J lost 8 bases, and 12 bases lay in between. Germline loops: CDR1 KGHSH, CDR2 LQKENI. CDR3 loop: CASSPLGVGDEQFF. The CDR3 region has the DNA TGTGCCAGCTCACCACTGGGGGTGGGCGATGAGCAGTTCTTC.

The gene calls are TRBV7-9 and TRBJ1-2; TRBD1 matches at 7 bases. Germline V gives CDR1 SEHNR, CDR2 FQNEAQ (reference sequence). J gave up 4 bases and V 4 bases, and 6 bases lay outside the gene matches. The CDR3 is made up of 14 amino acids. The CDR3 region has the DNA TGTGCCAGCAGCTCCGGGACAGAGGTCTATGGCTACACCTTC. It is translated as CASSSGTEVYGYTF.

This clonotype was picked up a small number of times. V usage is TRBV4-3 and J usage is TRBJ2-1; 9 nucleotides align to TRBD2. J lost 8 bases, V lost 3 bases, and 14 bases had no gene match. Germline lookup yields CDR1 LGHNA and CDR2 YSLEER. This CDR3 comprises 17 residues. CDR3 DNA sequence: TGCGCCAGCAGCCACCTTGGGGCGGGGGGGCGACGATATGAGCAGTTCTTC. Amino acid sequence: CASSHLGAGGRRYEQFF.

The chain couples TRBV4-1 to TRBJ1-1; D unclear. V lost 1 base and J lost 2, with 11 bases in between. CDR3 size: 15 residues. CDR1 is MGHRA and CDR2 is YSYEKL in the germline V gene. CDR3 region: CASSQGVGFNTEAFF. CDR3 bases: TGCGCCAGCAGCCAAGGGGTAGGGTTCAACACTGAAGCTTTCTTT.

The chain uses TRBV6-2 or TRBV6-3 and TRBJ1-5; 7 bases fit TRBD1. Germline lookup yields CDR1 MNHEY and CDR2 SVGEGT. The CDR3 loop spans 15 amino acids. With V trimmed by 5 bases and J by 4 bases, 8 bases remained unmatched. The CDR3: CASSRGTASNQPQHF. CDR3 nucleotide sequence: TGTGCCAGCAGTCGCGGGACAGCATCAAATCAGCCCCAGCATTTT.

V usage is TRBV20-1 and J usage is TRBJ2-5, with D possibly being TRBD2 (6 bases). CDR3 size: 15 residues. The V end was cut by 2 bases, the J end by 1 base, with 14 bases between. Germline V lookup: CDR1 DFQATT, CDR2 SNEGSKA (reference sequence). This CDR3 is CSARKVGGLQETQYF. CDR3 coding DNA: TGCAGTGCTAGAAAGGTGGGGGGACTCCAAGAGACCCAGTACTTC.

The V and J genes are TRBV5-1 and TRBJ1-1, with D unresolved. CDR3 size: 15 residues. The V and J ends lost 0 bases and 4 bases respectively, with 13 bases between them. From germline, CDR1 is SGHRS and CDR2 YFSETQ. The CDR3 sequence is CASSLARAGPTEAFF. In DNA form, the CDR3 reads TGCGCCAGCAGCTTGGCGAGGGCCGGGCCCACTGAAGCTTTCTTT. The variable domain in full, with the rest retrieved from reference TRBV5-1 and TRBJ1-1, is KAGVTQTPRYLIKTRGQQVTLSCSPISGHRSVSWYQQTPGQGLQFLFEYFSETQRNKGNFPGRFSGRQFSNSRSEMNVSTLELGDSALYLCASSLARAGPTEAFFGQGTRLTVV.

CDR3 region: CASSSVQEALSGANVLTF. In DNA form, the CDR3 reads TGTGCCAGCAGCTCCGTACAGGAGGCCCTCTCTGGGGCCAACGTCCTGACTTTC. This chain joins TRBV7-9 and TRBJ2-6, with D perhaps assigned TRBD1 or TRBD2 (5 bases each). The CDR3 covers 18 residues. The germline CDR1 and CDR2 sequences are SEHNR and FQNEAQ (reference sequence). V was shortened by 4 bases and J by 0 bases, with 16 bases between the two germline ends.

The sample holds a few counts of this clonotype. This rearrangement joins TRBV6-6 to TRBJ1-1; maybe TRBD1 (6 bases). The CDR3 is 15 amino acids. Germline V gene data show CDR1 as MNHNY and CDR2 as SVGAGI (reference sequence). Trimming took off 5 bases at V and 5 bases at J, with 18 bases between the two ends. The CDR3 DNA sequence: TGTGCCAGCAGTAACCCGGGGGGGCGACTTACTGAAGCTTTCTTT. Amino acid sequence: CASSNPGGRLTEAFF.

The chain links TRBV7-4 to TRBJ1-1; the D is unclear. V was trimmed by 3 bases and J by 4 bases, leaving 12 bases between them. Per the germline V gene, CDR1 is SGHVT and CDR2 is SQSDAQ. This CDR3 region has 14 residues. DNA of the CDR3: TGTGCCAGCAGCTTTAAGGGCGGTAGCACTGAAGCTTTCTTT. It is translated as CASSFKGGSTEAFF.

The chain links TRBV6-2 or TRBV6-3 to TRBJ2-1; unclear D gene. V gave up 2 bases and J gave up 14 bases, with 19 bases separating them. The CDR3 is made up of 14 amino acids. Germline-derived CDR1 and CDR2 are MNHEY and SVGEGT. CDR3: CASSYQGGTSNEFF. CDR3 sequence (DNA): TGTGCCAGCAGTTACCAAGGTGGCACCAGTAATGAGTTCTTC.

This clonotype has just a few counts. As DNA, the CDR3 is TGTGCCAGCAGCGACGATGGAATCGATGAGCAGTTCTTC. Translation gives CASSDDGIDEQFF. The V call is TRBV9, the J call TRBJ2-1, with D unclear. The CDR3 extends over 13 amino acids. With 3 bases removed from V and 8 bases from J, the gap between germline ends came to 12 bases. Germline V gene data show CDR1 as SGDLS and CDR2 as YYNGEE.

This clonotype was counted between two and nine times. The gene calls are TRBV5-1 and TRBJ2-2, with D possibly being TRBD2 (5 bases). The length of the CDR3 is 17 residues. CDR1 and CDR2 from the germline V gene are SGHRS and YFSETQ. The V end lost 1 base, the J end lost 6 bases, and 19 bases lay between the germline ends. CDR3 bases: TGCGCCAGCAGCTTGAGCCGGCGAGGGTTGTCGGCCGGGGAGCTGTTTTTT. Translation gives CASSLSRRGLSAGELFF.

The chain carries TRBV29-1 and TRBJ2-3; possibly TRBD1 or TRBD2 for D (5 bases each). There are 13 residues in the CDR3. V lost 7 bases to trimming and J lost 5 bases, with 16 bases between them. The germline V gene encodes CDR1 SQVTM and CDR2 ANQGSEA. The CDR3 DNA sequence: TGCAGCGCACAGGACCCCGCGGGAGATACGCAGTATTTT. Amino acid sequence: CSAQDPAGDTQYF.

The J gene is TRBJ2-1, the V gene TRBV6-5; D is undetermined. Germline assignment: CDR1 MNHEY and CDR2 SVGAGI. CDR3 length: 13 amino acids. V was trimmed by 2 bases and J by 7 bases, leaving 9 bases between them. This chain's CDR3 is CASSYAVDNEQFF. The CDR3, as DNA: TGTGCCAGCAGTTACGCTGTTGATAATGAGCAGTTCTTC.

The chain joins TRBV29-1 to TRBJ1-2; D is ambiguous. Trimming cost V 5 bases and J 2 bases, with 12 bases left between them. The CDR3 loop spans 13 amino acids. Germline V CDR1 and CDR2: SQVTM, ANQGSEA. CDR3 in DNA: TGCAGCGTTATCTTGTCCGGCAACTATGGCTACACCTTC. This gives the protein CSVILSGNYGYTF. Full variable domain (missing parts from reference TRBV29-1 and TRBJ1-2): SAVISQKPSRDICQRGTSLTIQCQVDSQVTMMFWYRQQPGQSLTLIATANQGSEATYESGFVIDKFPISRPNLTFSTLTVSNMSPEDSSIYLCSVILSGNYGYTFGSGTRLTVV.